Below are 9 T cell receptor beta chains sequenced from a single sample in a study of blood T cells in healthy people across ages. A second roughly 6 to 11 cycle PCR used barcoded and J-beta primers. A single record per CDR3 protein comes from TCRdb applying MiXCR to the 5' RACE reads. The sample contains hundreds of thousands of distinct CDR3 sequences, more than 55% of which appear only once. The source material was blood. The receptor set was obtained from a man between 40 and 49 years old in good health.

The genes are TRBV20-1 and TRBJ2-6, with unresolved D. The germline V gene has CDR1 DFQATT and CDR2 SNEGSKA (reference sequence). The CDR3 loop spans 17 amino acids. V was shortened by 2 bases and J by 0 bases, with 14 bases between the two germline ends. The CDR3 nucleotides read TGCAGTGCTAGAACAGAGATCGCGACCTCTGGGGCCAACGTCCTGACTTTC. This translates into CSARTEIATSGANVLTF.

The V and J genes are TRBV27 and TRBJ2-7; D uncertain. V shed 3 bases and J shed 2 bases, with 14 bases lying between them. The CDR3 consists of 15 residues. Germline V gives CDR1 MNHEY, CDR2 SMNVEV (reference sequence). CDR3 protein: CASSFGSGTPYEQYF. Here the CDR3 DNA reads TGTGCCAGCAGTTTCGGGTCGGGTACCCCCTACGAGCAGTACTTC.

This clonotype turned up a few times. The rearrangement uses TRBV20-1 and TRBJ1-5, with D perhaps TRBD1 (5 bases). This CDR3 is built from 13 residues. With 3 bases removed from V and 7 bases from J, the gap between germline ends came to 13 bases. Germline values: CDR1 DFQATT, CDR2 SNEGSKA (reference sequence). The CDR3 sequence: CSASGGVKQPQHF. The CDR3 DNA is TGCAGTGCTAGTGGAGGGGTTAAGCAGCCCCAGCATTTT.

This clonotype was observed a single time. This chain links TRBV20-1 with TRBJ2-3; 9 positions agree with TRBD2. The germline V gene encodes CDR1 DFQATT and CDR2 SNEGSKA (reference sequence). This CDR3 spans 14 amino acids. The ends lost 3 bases at V and 6 bases at J; junction bases unmatched: 7. CDR3 sequence (DNA): TGCAGTGCTAGTGGTGCGGGAGGGTCGGATACGCAGTATTTT. Protein product: CSASGAGGSDTQYF.

This clonotype was detected once. The V gene is TRBV6-2 or TRBV6-3, the J gene TRBJ2-5, with D unresolved. The tail of the sequence fits TRBJ2-7 better, so the J call may be wrong. Germline V gene data show CDR1 as MNHEY and CDR2 as SVGEGT. The CDR3 has 12 amino acids. The CDR3 nucleotides are TGTGCCAGCAGACTGAACACCCTCGAGCAGTACTTC. This encodes CASRLNTLEQYF.

The chain employs TRBV5-1 and TRBJ2-5; D remains unclear. The CDR3 is 14 amino acids. Between the trimmed V and J ends, which lost 5 bases and 4 bases, there was a span of 15 bases. The germline gives CDR1 SGHRS, CDR2 YFSETQ. This CDR3 reads CASRILTTGETQYF. The CDR3, as DNA: TGCGCCAGCAGGATACTTACTACGGGAGAGACCCAGTACTTC.

This clonotype was counted between two and nine times. V and J are TRBV15 and TRBJ2-7, with 9 bases identical to TRBD1. The ends lost 3 bases at V and 3 bases at J; junction bases unmatched: 6. Per germline, CDR1 LNHNV and CDR2 YYDKDF (reference sequence). The CDR3 is made up of 15 amino acids. The CDR3, as DNA: TGTGCCACCAGCAGGTCCGGGACAGGGCTCTACGAGCAGTACTTC. Translation: CATSRSGTGLYEQYF.

Note on this clonotype: This may come from a read error, since a much larger clone is one base off. The V and J genes are TRBV20-1 and TRBJ2-3; 12 bases map to TRBD2. This CDR3 has 17 amino acids. Germline V gene data show CDR1 as DFQATT and CDR2 as SNEGSKA (reference sequence). For the CDR3, the DNA is TGCCGTGCTAGAGAACCGGTAGGGACTAGCGGGACAGATACGCAGTATTTT. Translating it yields CRAREPVGTSGTDTQYF.

Turning to this clonotype: This clone may be a read error of a much larger clone one base away. The chain is built from TRBV25-1 and TRBJ2-1, with D possibly being TRBD2 (6 bases). The J call may be in error: the DNA end matches TRBJ2-7 better. Per the germline V gene, CDR1 is MGHDK and CDR2 is SYGVNS. The CDR3 runs 16 residues. This CDR3 reads CASSVIGLLSYNEQYF. As DNA, the CDR3 is TGTGCCAGCAGTGTGATCGGACTACTCTCCTACAATGAGCAGTACTTC.